The 28 T cell receptor beta chains listed next were all sequenced from one sample in a study of T cells in women clearing cervical HPV infection. Sequencing used immunoSEQ multiplex PCR; TCRdb keeps in-frame clones, though not all of them. Its table lists roughly 21,000 clones. The material sequenced was blood buffy coat. These receptors were obtained from a woman aged 18 to 75 with a cervical HPV16 infection that either progressed to CIN3+ or cleared (not recorded which).

Note on this clone: The read terminates 3 residues before the CDR3 end, so the remaining end is supplied by the germline J gene. This chain connects TRBV2 to TRBJ2-1; D might be TRBD2 (5 bases). CDR3 length equals 15 residues. Deletions cut 4 bases from V and 5 bases from J, with 15 bases between. Germline lookup yields CDR1 SNHLY and CDR2 FYNNEI. The CDR3 reads CASSVGHLRDNEQFF. CDR3 bases read: TGTGCCAGCAGTGTAGGGCACTTGAGGGACAATGAG.

On this clone: The read comes to an end 3 residues before the CDR3 does, leaving the germline J gene to fill in the end. This chain links TRBV18 with TRBJ2-1, with 9 bases identical to TRBD2. The junction had 16 bases not matched to a gene; V was cut back by 4 bases and J by 0 bases. This CDR3 is built from 20 residues. Germline V gene sequence: CDR1 KGHSH, CDR2 LQKENI. This CDR3 reads CASSRGLAAGGESSYNEQFF. Incomplete CDR3 DNA: TGTGCCAGCTCACGGGGACTAGCCGCGGGGGGGGAAAGCTCCTACAATGAG.

As for this clone: Coverage ceases 3 residues before the CDR3 finishes, and the germline J gene fills in the end. This sequence joins TRBV7-6 and TRBJ2-1; unclear D gene. Germline V CDR1 and CDR2: SGHVS, FNYEAQ. V lost 5 bases, J lost 0 bases, and 14 bases lay in between. CDR3 size: 16 residues. The CDR3 sequence is CASSAEAPGSYNEQFF. Partial CDR3 DNA: TGTGCCAGCAGCGCCGAGGCGCCAGGCTCCTACAATGAG.

CDR3 DNA, as far as it was read: TGTGCCAGCTCACCCTTGGCAGGGAACGAC. Protein: CASSPLAGND. The full-length CDR3 reads as CASSPLAGNDYTF. The chain is built from TRBV18 and TRBJ1-2, with TRBD1 as a possible D gene (5 bases). The read terminates 3 residues before the CDR3 end, so the remaining end is supplied by the germline J gene. The CDR3 loop spans 13 amino acids. Germline CDR1 and CDR2: KGHSH and LQKENI.

About this clone: Coverage ceases 3 residues before the CDR3 finishes, and the germline J gene fills in the end. The chain has TRBV7-2 and TRBJ1-3; 10 nucleotides align to TRBD1. Germline V gives CDR1 SGHTA, CDR2 FQGNSA. J lost 4 bases, V lost 0 bases, and 6 bases had no gene match. This CDR3 has 17 residues. CDR3 DNA, as far as it was read: TGTGCCAGCAGCTTAGCCTCCGGGACAGGGGCGGGAAACACC. Its protein product is CASSLASGTGAGNT. The whole CDR3 protein reads CASSLASGTGAGNTIYF.

To note about this clone: The read gets to within 3 residues of the CDR3 end, and the germline J gene fills in the rest. The V gene is TRBV6-2 or TRBV6-3, the J gene TRBJ2-5, with 7 bases fitting TRBD1. V shed 5 bases and J 4 bases; nucleotides not matched to a gene: 7. CDR1 MNHEY and CDR2 SVGEGT come from the germline V gene. This CDR3 is built from 14 residues. This CDR3 reads CASSATGEAETQYF. The DNA read from the CDR3 is TGTGCCAGCAGTGCAACAGGGGAAGCAGAGACC.

In the case of this clone: The read ends 3 residues before the CDR3 terminus; that terminus is restored from the germline J gene. J is TRBJ2-7 and V is TRBV7-9; D is perhaps TRBD1 (6 bases). Germline CDR1 reads SEHNR; CDR2 reads FQNEAQ (reference sequence). The CDR3 is 13 residues long. V shed 5 bases and J shed 0 bases, with 8 bases lying between them. CDR3: CASSQGHSYEQYF. Incomplete CDR3 DNA: TGTGCCAGCAGCCAGGGACACTCCTACGAG.

Regarding this clone: The read terminates 3 residues before the CDR3 end, so the remaining end is supplied by the germline J gene. This rearrangement joins TRBV5-4 to TRBJ2-2; weak D call: TRBD2 (5 bases). Per the germline V gene, CDR1 is SGHNT and CDR2 is YYREEE (reference sequence). V lost 0 bases to trimming and J lost 6 bases, with 9 bases between them. The CDR3 runs 14 residues. CDR3: CASSLAGVPGELFF. CDR3 DNA, as far as it was read: TGTGCCAGCAGCTTGGCCGGGGTACCCGGGGAG.

With regard to this clone: The read stops 3 residues short of the end of the CDR3; the missing end is completed from the germline J gene. This sequence joins TRBV28 and TRBJ1-6; D is perhaps TRBD1 (6 bases). The CDR3 totals 14 residues. Germline CDR1 and CDR2: MDHEN and SYDVKM. Trimming took 6 bases from V and 10 from J, leaving 16 bases between them. CDR3 bases read: TGTGCCAGCAGCCAAACACAGGGACGGTCACCC. It translates to CASSQTQGRSP. The entire CDR3 reads CASSQTQGRSPLHF. Supplemented by reference TRBV28 and TRBJ1-6, the full variable domain reads DVKVTQSSRYLVKRTGEKVFLECVQDMDHENMFWYRQDPGLGLRLIYFSYDVKMKEKGDIPEGYSVSREKKERFSLILESASTNQTSMYLCASSQTQGRSPLHFGNGTRLTVT.

The sequenced CDR3 bases are TGTGCCAGCAGTGAGACAGGGTTTAATCAGCCC. Encoded protein: CASSETGFNQP. The full CDR3 reads CASSETGFNQPQHF. The chain uses TRBV2 and TRBJ1-5, with 7 bases aligning to TRBD1. The CDR3 extends 3 residues past the end of the read, so its final part is completed from the germline J gene. The ends lost 3 bases at V and 4 bases at J; junction bases unmatched: 3. Germline CDR1 reads SNHLY; CDR2 reads FYNNEI. The CDR3 spans 14 residues.

On this clone: The read gets to within 3 residues of the CDR3 end, and the germline J gene fills in the rest. The chain couples TRBV28 to TRBJ2-7; 10 bases are a match to TRBD2. The CDR3 extends over 13 amino acids. V lost 6 bases, J lost 4 bases, and 3 bases stayed unmatched. Germline V gene sequence: CDR1 MDHEN, CDR2 SYDVKM. The CDR3 bases that were read are TGTGCCAGCAGACTAGCGGGACAGTACGAG. Its protein is CASRLAGQYE. The CDR3 in its entirety is CASRLAGQYEQYF.

Comments on this clone: From the germline J gene comes the end of the CDR3, since the read stops 3 residues before it. The J gene is TRBJ1-3, the V gene TRBV20-1; D may be TRBD1 (5 bases). The CDR3 sequence is 16 residues long. Germline V gene sequence: CDR1 DFQATT, CDR2 SNEGSKA (reference sequence). With 2 bases removed from V and 0 bases from J, the gap between germline ends came to 14 bases. CDR3 residues: CSARSGGLSSGNTIYF. CDR3 bases read: TGCAGTGCTAGAAGTGGGGGACTGAGCTCTGGAAACACC.

To note about this clone: The read ends 3 residues early relative to the CDR3; the germline J gene fills the gap. The genes are TRBV27 and TRBJ2-3; 13 positions agree with TRBD2. The CDR3 is 16 residues long. CDR1 and CDR2 from the germline V gene are MNHEY and SMNVEV (reference sequence). With V trimmed by 6 bases and J by 6 bases, 9 bases remained unmatched. The CDR3: CASSSLGTSGVDTQYF. Incomplete CDR3 DNA: TGTGCCAGCAGCTCTTTAGGGACTAGCGGGGTGGATACG.

The CDR3 region is CASSLAPSYNSPLHF. The CDR3 bases that were read are TGTGCCAGCAGCTTGGCACCCTCCTATAATTCACCC. The V call is TRBV7-2, the J call TRBJ1-6, with D unclear. The observed sequence ends 3 residues before the CDR3 terminus, with the missing tail filled in from the germline J gene. V was pared by 3 bases and J by 0 bases, with 6 bases between. Germline V gives CDR1 SGHTA, CDR2 FQGNSA. The CDR3 is made up of 15 amino acids.

About this clone: Read sequence stops 3 residues before the CDR3 end, and the germline J gene provides the missing end. The chain links TRBV20-1 to TRBJ2-7, with D perhaps TRBD1 (6 bases). CDR1 is DFQATT, CDR2 SNEGSKA, per germline (reference sequence). The length of the CDR3 is 15 residues. V shed 0 bases and J shed 5 bases, with 17 bases lying between them. The CDR3 bases that were read are TGCAGTGCTAGAGATCTGGGGGCAGGCCCCCACGAG. This gives the protein CSARDLGAGPHE. The full CDR3 is CSARDLGAGPHEQYF.

On this clone itself: The CDR3 is cut off 3 residues early in the read; its end comes from the germline J gene. J is TRBJ2-3 and V is TRBV29-1, with a possible D match to TRBD1 (6 bases). This CDR3 spans 14 amino acids. The germline V gene encodes CDR1 SQVTM and CDR2 ANQGSEA. V was cut by 4 bases and J by 2 bases, with 13 bases left in between. The CDR3 loop reads CSVAGQTLTDTQYF. The CDR3 DNA, read in part, is TGCAGCGTTGCTGGACAGACACTCACAGATACG.

As concerns this clone: The read gets to within 3 residues of the CDR3 end, and the germline J gene fills in the rest. The rearrangement links TRBV20-1 to TRBJ2-4; TRBD2 aligns across 14 bases. J gave up 1 base and V 6 bases, and 11 bases lay outside the gene matches. Germline loops: CDR1 DFQATT, CDR2 SNEGSKA (reference sequence). This CDR3 has 18 residues. CDR3 amino acids: CSAVPGLAGVSAKNIQYF. The sequenced part of the CDR3 DNA is TGCAGTGCCGTACCGGGACTAGCGGGAGTCTCTGCCAAAAACATT.

Comment on this clone: The CDR3 end lies 3 residues beyond the end of the read and is filled in from the germline J gene. J is TRBJ1-5 and V is TRBV18; 8 bases fit TRBD1. The CDR3 is 15 residues long. J lost 5 bases, V lost 5 bases, and 8 bases had no gene match. Germline lookup yields CDR1 KGHSH and CDR2 LQKENI. CDR3 bases read: TGTGCCAGCTCAGCCGGACAGGGAGCGGATCAGCCC. Translation: CASSAGQGADQP. The complete CDR3 reads CASSAGQGADQPQHF.

About this clone: The CDR3 end is not reached by the read, which stops 3 residues before it; the germline J gene fills it in. V gene TRBV20-1 combines with J gene TRBJ2-1; weak D call: TRBD2 (6 bases). Between the trimmed V and J ends, which lost 0 bases and 4 bases, there was a span of 7 bases. CDR3 length equals 13 residues. Germline V gene sequence: CDR1 DFQATT, CDR2 SNEGSKA (reference sequence). The part of the CDR3 DNA that was read is TGCAGTGCTAGAGAGCGGGATTACAATGAG. This codes for CSARERDYNE. The whole CDR3 region reads CSARERDYNEQFF.

Concerning this clone itself: From the germline J gene comes the end of the CDR3, since the read stops 3 residues before it. The chain links TRBV5-4 to TRBJ2-7; tentative D call: TRBD1 (5 bases). V lost 2 bases and J 3 bases, leaving 12 bases between the germline ends. The germline V gene encodes CDR1 SGHNT and CDR2 YYREEE (reference sequence). The CDR3 loop spans 14 amino acids. The CDR3 loop is CASSLQERGYEQYF. CDR3 DNA, as far as it was read: TGTGCCAGCAGCTTACAGGAGAGAGGCTACGAG. Using reference TRBV5-4 and TRBJ2-7 for the parts outside the CDR3, the full variable domain is ETGVTQSPTHLIKTRGQQVTLRCSSQSGHNTVSWYQQALGQGPQFIFQYYREEENGRGNFPPRFSGLQFPNYSSELNVNALELDDSALYLCASSLQERGYEQYFGPGTRLTVT.

Concerning this clone: The sequence runs out 3 residues before the end of the CDR3; the remainder is reconstructed from the germline J gene. The rearrangement links TRBV5-4 to TRBJ2-3, with TRBD1 as a possible D gene (6 bases). The CDR3 length is 12 residues. V was trimmed by 4 bases and J by 6 bases, leaving 9 bases between them. Germline CDR1 and CDR2: SGHNT and YYREEE (reference sequence). The DNA read from the CDR3 is TGTGCCAGCAGCACAGGGTCTGATACG. This sequence encodes CASSTGSDT. The whole CDR3 sequence is CASSTGSDTQYF.

Regarding this clone: The read gets to within 3 residues of the CDR3 end, and the germline J gene fills in the rest. The chain recombines TRBV6-1 with TRBJ1-2, with no clear D. Germline CDR1 and CDR2: MNHNS and SASEGT. Trimming took 3 bases from V and 3 from J, leaving 11 bases between them. CDR3 length: 14 amino acids. This chain's CDR3 is CASSDQVRDYGYTF. Incomplete CDR3 DNA: TGTGCCAGCAGTGATCAGGTCAGAGACTATGGC.

On this clone: The read terminates 3 residues before the CDR3 end, so the remaining end is supplied by the germline J gene. This sequence joins TRBV4-1 and TRBJ2-4; tentative D call: TRBD2 (5 bases). This CDR3 contains 13 residues. Per germline, CDR1 MGHRA and CDR2 YSYEKL. The part of the CDR3 DNA that was read is TGCGCCAGCAGCCCGGCTAGCCGTAATCTT. It translates to CASSPASRNL. The CDR3, in full, reads CASSPASRNLQYF.

With respect to this clone: The sequence runs out 3 residues before the end of the CDR3; the remainder is reconstructed from the germline J gene. This rearrangement joins TRBV28 to TRBJ2-7; TRBD2 might be the D (5 bases). The germline gives CDR1 MDHEN, CDR2 SYDVKM. The V gene lost 5 bases and the J gene lost 6 bases, with 14 bases spanning the gap. This CDR3 comprises 13 residues. The sequenced part of the CDR3 DNA is TGTGCCAGCAGTCTTATACGGGGATCCGAG. Its translation: CASSLIRGSE. The full CDR3 protein reads CASSLIRGSEQYF.

Comments on this clone: The junction departs from the called germline gene at one end, perhaps through a read error. The read ends 3 residues shy of where the CDR3 ends; the end is completed using the germline J gene. The V and J genes are TRBV6-1 and TRBJ2-4, with 7 bases aligning to TRBD2. The CDR3 sequence is 14 residues long. From germline, CDR1 is MNHNS and CDR2 SASEGT. Incomplete CDR3 DNA: TGTGCCTGCAGTGGGGGGGTAGCCAAAAACATT. Translation: CACSGGVAKNI. Given in full, the CDR3 is CACSGGVAKNIQYF.

As regards this clone: The CDR3 is cut off 3 residues early in the read; its end comes from the germline J gene. The chain links TRBV5-1 to TRBJ1-2; 9 bases line up with TRBD1. Germline CDR1 and CDR2: SGHRS and YFSETQ. V was pared by 5 bases and J by 3 bases, with 8 bases of the junction left unmatched. This CDR3 region has 15 residues. The DNA read from the CDR3 is TGCGCCAGCAGGGCCGGGACAGGGTCACACTATGGC. Its protein is CASRAGTGSHYG. The full-length CDR3 reads as CASRAGTGSHYGYTF.

Comment on this clone: The read comes to an end 3 residues before the CDR3 does, leaving the germline J gene to fill in the end. The chain joins TRBV28 to TRBJ2-3; 13 bases fit TRBD2. The CDR3 is made up of 15 amino acids. The V and J ends lost 7 bases and 7 bases, in that order; junction bases with no gene match: 8. Germline V gene sequence: CDR1 MDHEN, CDR2 SYDVKM. CDR3 DNA (partial): TGTGCCAGCATTAGGACTAGCGGGAGTCTTTATACG. Amino acid sequence: CASIRTSGSLYT. The whole CDR3 is CASIRTSGSLYTQYF.

With regard to this clone: The CDR3 is cut off 3 residues early in the read; its end comes from the germline J gene. The V call is TRBV14, the J call TRBJ2-1; 12 bases map to TRBD1. This CDR3 contains 17 residues. After removal of 3 bases from V and 8 bases from J, the junction contained 11 bases not matched to a gene. Germline V gives CDR1 SGHDN, CDR2 FVKESK. This chain's CDR3 is CASSQLTPGQGAYEQFF. CDR3 bases read: TGTGCCAGCAGCCAGTTAACGCCGGGACAGGGGGCCTATGAG.